Listed below are T cell receptor beta chains from one sample, sequenced in a study of blood T cell repertoires in COVID-19. Repertoires were generated with immunoSEQ multiplex PCR, while TCRdb's copy carries only in-frame clones and drops some. The table lists approximately 70,000 clones, around nine tenths of them singletons. The material sequenced was peripheral blood. All receptors come from a man between 40 and 49 years old with COVID-19, enrolled during active disease. Each CDR3 is given with its conserved first and last residue. The order of the fields is D gene, J gene, clone size, V gene, CDR3 DNA, CDR3 protein. A D gene is named only where the DNA matches it firmly. Not every row has a clone size; where given, it reads once, few, many or a size class.

D gene: -
J gene: TRBJ2-7
clone size: -
V gene: TRBV5-4
CDR3 DNA: TGTGCCAGCAGCTTGCGGGGATCGGCCTACGAGCAGTACTTC
CDR3 protein: CASSLRGSAYEQYF

D gene: TRBD2
J gene: TRBJ2-5
clone size: once
V gene: TRBV3-1/TRBV3-2
CDR3 DNA: TGTGCCAGCAGCCTCCTTCACCTAGCGGGGGGCAGGGGGGAGACCCAGTACTTC
CDR3 protein: CASSLLHLAGGRGETQYF

D gene: -
J gene: TRBJ2-5
clone size: once
V gene: TRBV29-1
CDR3 DNA: TGCAGCGTTGACCAGGAGACCCAGTACTTC
CDR3 protein: CSVDQETQYF

D gene: -
J gene: TRBJ1-4
clone size: -
V gene: TRBV5-1
CDR3 DNA: TGCGCCAGCAGTAGTTCAACTCGTAATGAAAAACTGTTTTTT
CDR3 protein: CASSSSTRNEKLFF

D gene: -
J gene: TRBJ1-3
clone size: -
V gene: TRBV9
CDR3 DNA: TGTGCCAGCAGCGTAGTTCAGGCTGGTGCTGGAAACACCATATATTTT
CDR3 protein: CASSVVQAGAGNTIYF

D gene: -
J gene: TRBJ1-1
clone size: -
V gene: TRBV5-5
CDR3 DNA: TGTGCCAGCAGCTCGCGGGCAGCCCCTGAAGCTTTCTTT
CDR3 protein: CASSSRAAPEAFF

D gene: -
J gene: TRBJ2-6
clone size: -
V gene: TRBV19
CDR3 DNA: TGTGCCAGTAGTATGGGCGGACAGAGCTCTGGGGCCAACGTCCTGACTTTC
CDR3 protein: CASSMGGQSSGANVLTF

D gene: TRBD2
J gene: TRBJ2-3
clone size: -
V gene: TRBV11-3
CDR3 DNA: TGTGCCAGCAGTCTAGCGGGGGGCACAGATACGCAGTATTTT
CDR3 protein: CASSLAGGTDTQYF

D gene: -
J gene: TRBJ1-5
clone size: -
V gene: TRBV3-1/TRBV3-2
CDR3 DNA: TGTGCCAGCAGCCAAGATGAGGGTCAGCCCCAGCATTTT
CDR3 protein: CASSQDEGQPQHF

D gene: -
J gene: TRBJ2-1
clone size: -
V gene: TRBV30
CDR3 DNA: TGTGCCTGGAGCGCCCCCCCAGCGGGTCCCTACAATGAGCAGTTCTTC
CDR3 protein: CAWSAPPAGPYNEQFF

D gene: -
J gene: TRBJ2-7
clone size: -
V gene: TRBV19
CDR3 DNA: TGTGCCAGTAAGGCTCAACGGGAGCCCTACGAGCAGTACTTC
CDR3 protein: CASKAQREPYEQYF

D gene: -
J gene: TRBJ2-1
clone size: -
V gene: TRBV19
CDR3 DNA: TGTGCCAGTAGTATGGCAGGACTCCCTTCTGGGTTCTTC
CDR3 protein: CASSMAGLPSGFF

D gene: -
J gene: TRBJ2-1
clone size: -
V gene: TRBV21-1
CDR3 DNA: TGTGCCAGCAGCTTAAGGAGGAGGGGGCTGTATAATGAGCAGTTCTTC
CDR3 protein: CASSLRRRGLYNEQFF

D gene: -
J gene: TRBJ2-7
clone size: -
V gene: TRBV9
CDR3 DNA: TGTGCCAGCAGCGTAGCTAGGGGCGAGCAGTACTTC
CDR3 protein: CASSVARGEQYF

D gene: TRBD1
J gene: TRBJ1-5
clone size: -
V gene: TRBV30
CDR3 DNA: TGTGCCTGGAGTCTTACGACAGGGTCGTACAATCAGCCCCAGCATTTT
CDR3 protein: CAWSLTTGSYNQPQHF

D gene: TRBD1
J gene: TRBJ1-6
clone size: -
V gene: TRBV2
CDR3 DNA: TGTGCCAGTAAGAGAGAAACAGGGGGCAATTCACCCCTCCACTTT
CDR3 protein: CASKRETGGNSPLHF

D gene: -
J gene: TRBJ2-6
clone size: -
V gene: TRBV11-2
CDR3 DNA: TGTGCCAGCAGCTCAACCCGGGGGACCAACGTCCTGACTTTC
CDR3 protein: CASSSTRGTNVLTF

D gene: TRBD1
J gene: TRBJ2-1
clone size: -
V gene: TRBV5-1
CDR3 DNA: TGCGCCAGCAGCGGAAACTCAGGGGGCAATGAGCAGTTCTTC
CDR3 protein: CASSGNSGGNEQFF

D gene: TRBD1
J gene: TRBJ1-2
clone size: -
V gene: TRBV9
CDR3 DNA: TGTGCCAGCAGCTCCCGGACAGGGGACAACTATGGCTACACCTTC
CDR3 protein: CASSSRTGDNYGYTF

D gene: TRBD1
J gene: TRBJ2-3
clone size: -
V gene: TRBV4-2
CDR3 DNA: TGTGCCAGCAGCCACAATACTCACAGGGGTGAAGCAGATACGCAGTATTTT
CDR3 protein: CASSHNTHRGEADTQYF

D gene: TRBD1
J gene: TRBJ2-1
clone size: -
V gene: TRBV4-1
CDR3 DNA: TGCGCCAGCAGCCCTACAGACAGGGAGGAGCAGTTCTTC
CDR3 protein: CASSPTDREEQFF

D gene: -
J gene: TRBJ1-1
clone size: -
V gene: TRBV6-5
CDR3 DNA: TGTGCCAGCAGTTACTCGAGGGAGACTGAAGCTTTCTTT
CDR3 protein: CASSYSRETEAFF

D gene: -
J gene: TRBJ2-1
clone size: -
V gene: TRBV7-3
CDR3 DNA: TGTGCCAGCAGCTTAAGGGTTCGGGATGAGCAGTTCTTC
CDR3 protein: CASSLRVRDEQFF

D gene: TRBD1
J gene: TRBJ2-2
clone size: -
V gene: TRBV7-9
CDR3 DNA: TGTGCCAGCAGTTCACAGGGGGCCGGGGAGCTGTTTTTT
CDR3 protein: CASSSQGAGELFF

D gene: -
J gene: TRBJ1-2
clone size: -
V gene: TRBV19
CDR3 DNA: TGTGCCAGTAGAACTACAGGGTATGGCTATGGCTACACCTTC
CDR3 protein: CASRTTGYGYGYTF

D gene: -
J gene: TRBJ2-5
clone size: -
V gene: TRBV28
CDR3 DNA: TGTGCCAGCCTAACCGGACAAGGGCAGGGGGAGACCCAGTACTTC
CDR3 protein: CASLTGQGQGETQYF

D gene: TRBD1
J gene: TRBJ1-2
clone size: -
V gene: TRBV5-8
CDR3 DNA: TGTGCCAGCAGCTTGGGACAGGGAAACTATGGCTACACCTTC
CDR3 protein: CASSLGQGNYGYTF

D gene: -
J gene: TRBJ1-1
clone size: -
V gene: TRBV25-1
CDR3 DNA: TGTGCCAGCAGTGAGGAGATGGCAGGGCCCATGAACACTGAAGCTTTCTTT
CDR3 protein: CASSEEMAGPMNTEAFF

D gene: -
J gene: TRBJ1-2
clone size: -
V gene: TRBV9
CDR3 DNA: TGTGCCAGCAGCGTAGGAAGGGGCCTCTATGGCTACACCTTC
CDR3 protein: CASSVGRGLYGYTF

D gene: -
J gene: TRBJ1-6
clone size: -
V gene: TRBV12-3/TRBV12-4
CDR3 DNA: TGTGCCAGCAGTTTTAGCAATTCACCCCTCCACTTT
CDR3 protein: CASSFSNSPLHF

D gene: TRBD1
J gene: TRBJ1-4
clone size: -
V gene: TRBV2
CDR3 DNA: TGTGCCAGCAGTCGACAGGGTCAGAGTAATGAAAAACTGTTTTTT
CDR3 protein: CASSRQGQSNEKLFF

D gene: -
J gene: TRBJ2-6
clone size: -
V gene: TRBV27
CDR3 DNA: TGTGCCAGCACTCTATCCCCTTCTGGGGCCAACGTCCTGACTTTC
CDR3 protein: CASTLSPSGANVLTF

D gene: -
J gene: TRBJ2-7
clone size: once
V gene: TRBV11-3
CDR3 DNA: TGTGCCAGCAGCCCCGATGGGGGGGCTTGGGAGCAGTACTTC
CDR3 protein: CASSPDGGAWEQYF

D gene: -
J gene: TRBJ1-3
clone size: -
V gene: TRBV7-9
CDR3 DNA: TGTGCCAGCAGCTTTGATCTCGGGGAGAGAAACACCATATATTTT
CDR3 protein: CASSFDLGERNTIYF

D gene: -
J gene: TRBJ1-2
clone size: -
V gene: TRBV5-6
CDR3 DNA: TGTGCCAGCAGCTTAGACATAAACTATGGCTACACCTTC
CDR3 protein: CASSLDINYGYTF

D gene: TRBD1
J gene: TRBJ2-5
clone size: medium-sized
V gene: TRBV7-9
CDR3 DNA: TGTGCCAGCAGCTCTGCCAACAGGGGGCATCACAAAGAGACCCAGTACTTC
CDR3 protein: CASSSANRGHHKETQYF

D gene: -
J gene: TRBJ1-2
clone size: -
V gene: TRBV6-1
CDR3 DNA: TGTGCCAGCAGTGAAAAAGGGGTCACCAGGGGCTACACCTTC
CDR3 protein: CASSEKGVTRGYTF

D gene: -
J gene: TRBJ2-7
clone size: -
V gene: TRBV9
CDR3 DNA: TGTGCCAGCAGCCCCCGGGACATGTCCTACGAGCAGTACTTC
CDR3 protein: CASSPRDMSYEQYF

D gene: TRBD1
J gene: TRBJ2-3
clone size: -
V gene: TRBV3-1/TRBV3-2
CDR3 DNA: TGTGCCAGCAGCCTGACAGGGATAGGGAGCACAGATACGCAGTATTTT
CDR3 protein: CASSLTGIGSTDTQYF

D gene: -
J gene: TRBJ2-2
clone size: -
V gene: TRBV5-1
CDR3 DNA: TGCGCCAGCAGATTCGACATCTTGAACACCGGGGAGCTGTTTTTT
CDR3 protein: CASRFDILNTGELFF

D gene: TRBD1
J gene: TRBJ2-7
clone size: -
V gene: TRBV27
CDR3 DNA: TGTGCCAGCAGTCCCGACAGGGGGCCCTACGAGCAGTACTTC
CDR3 protein: CASSPDRGPYEQYF

D gene: TRBD1
J gene: TRBJ2-3
clone size: -
V gene: TRBV10-3
CDR3 DNA: TGTGCCATCAGTGAGTCGAGGGCCAGGGGGCGCACAGATACGCAGTATTTT
CDR3 protein: CAISESRARGRTDTQYF

D gene: TRBD1
J gene: TRBJ2-2
clone size: -
V gene: TRBV30
CDR3 DNA: TGTGCCTGGAGTGTATTAATGGACAGGTGGCTGGCCGGGGAGCTGTTTTTT
CDR3 protein: CAWSVLMDRWLAGELFF

D gene: TRBD1
J gene: TRBJ2-1
clone size: -
V gene: TRBV7-9
CDR3 DNA: TGTGCCAGCAGCTCCCCCCTGGGACAGGGAGTTAATGAGCAGTTCTTC
CDR3 protein: CASSSPLGQGVNEQFF

D gene: TRBD1
J gene: TRBJ2-1
clone size: -
V gene: TRBV18
CDR3 DNA: TGTGCCAGCTCACCATATGAGACAGGGGGGTATATAGATGAGCAGTTCTTC
CDR3 protein: CASSPYETGGYIDEQFF